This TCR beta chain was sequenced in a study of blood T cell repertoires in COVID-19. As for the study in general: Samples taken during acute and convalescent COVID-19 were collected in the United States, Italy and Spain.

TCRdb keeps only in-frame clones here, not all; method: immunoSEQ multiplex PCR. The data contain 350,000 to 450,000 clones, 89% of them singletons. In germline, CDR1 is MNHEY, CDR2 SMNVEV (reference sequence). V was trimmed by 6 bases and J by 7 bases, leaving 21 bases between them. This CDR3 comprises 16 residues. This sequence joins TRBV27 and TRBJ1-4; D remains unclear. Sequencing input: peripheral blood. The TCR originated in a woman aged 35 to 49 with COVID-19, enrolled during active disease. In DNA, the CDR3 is TGTGCCAGCAGCCCGGTGAGTGGGCGCTCCGGTGAAAAACTGTTTTTT. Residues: CASSPVSGRSGEKLFF.